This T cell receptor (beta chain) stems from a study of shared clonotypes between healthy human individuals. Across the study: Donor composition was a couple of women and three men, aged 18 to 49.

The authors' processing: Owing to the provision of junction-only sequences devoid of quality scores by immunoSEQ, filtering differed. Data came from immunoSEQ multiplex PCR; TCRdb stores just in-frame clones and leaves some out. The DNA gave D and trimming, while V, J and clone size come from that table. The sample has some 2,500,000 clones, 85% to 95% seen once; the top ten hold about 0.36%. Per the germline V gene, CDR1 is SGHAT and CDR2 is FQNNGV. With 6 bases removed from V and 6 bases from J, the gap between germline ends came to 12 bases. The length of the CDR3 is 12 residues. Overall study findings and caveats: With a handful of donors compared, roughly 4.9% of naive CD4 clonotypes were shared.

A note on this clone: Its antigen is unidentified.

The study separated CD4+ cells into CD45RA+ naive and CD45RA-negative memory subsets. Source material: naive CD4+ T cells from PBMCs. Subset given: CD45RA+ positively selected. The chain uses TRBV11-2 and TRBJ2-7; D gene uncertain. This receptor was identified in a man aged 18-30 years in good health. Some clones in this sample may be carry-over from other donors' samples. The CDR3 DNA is TGTGCCAGCAGTAAGGTCCGTGGCGAGCAGTACTTC. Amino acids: CASSKVRGEQYF.